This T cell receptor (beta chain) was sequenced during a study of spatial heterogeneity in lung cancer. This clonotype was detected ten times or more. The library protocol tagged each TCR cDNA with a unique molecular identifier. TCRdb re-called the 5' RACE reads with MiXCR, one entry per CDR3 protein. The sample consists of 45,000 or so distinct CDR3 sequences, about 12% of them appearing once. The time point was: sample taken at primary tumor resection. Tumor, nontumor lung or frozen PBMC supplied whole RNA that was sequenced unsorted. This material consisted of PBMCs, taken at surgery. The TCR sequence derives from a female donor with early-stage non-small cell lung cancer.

The CDR3 nucleotides are TGTGCCAGCAGTTTATCAAGATTCACAGATACGCAGTATTTT. This encodes CASSLSRFTDTQYF. The chain couples TRBV27 to TRBJ2-3; no clear D gene. V was shortened by 0 bases and J by 2 bases, with 6 bases between the two germline ends. This CDR3 spans 14 amino acids. Per germline, CDR1 MNHEY and CDR2 SMNVEV (reference sequence).